Presented here are 2 T cell receptor beta chains from one specimen sequenced in a study of blood T cell repertoires in COVID-19. Data came from immunoSEQ multiplex PCR; TCRdb stores just in-frame clones and leaves some out. The table records 70,000 or so clones, more than 90% of them present only once. The sample comprised peripheral blood. These TCRs come from a human donor in a cohort sampled during active COVID-19.

The rearrangement uses TRBV2 and TRBJ1-3, with 9 bases matching TRBD1. Trimming cost V 6 bases and J 4 bases; bases outside gene matches: 4. The CDR3 is 14 amino acids. In germline, CDR1 is SNHLY, CDR2 FYNNEI. The CDR3 spells CASRPGTGGNTIYF. For the CDR3, the DNA is TGTGCCAGCAGGCCGGGGACAGGGGGAAACACCATATATTTT.

The chain uses TRBV5-5 and TRBJ1-2; no reliable D call. CDR1 is SGHKS and CDR2 is YYEKEE in the germline V gene (reference sequence). Trimming removed 4 bases at V and 5 bases at J, with 9 bases between. The CDR3 runs 12 residues. The CDR3, as DNA: TGTGCCAGCAGCCCTTTTTCTTATGGCTACACCTTC. Protein product: CASSPFSYGYTF.